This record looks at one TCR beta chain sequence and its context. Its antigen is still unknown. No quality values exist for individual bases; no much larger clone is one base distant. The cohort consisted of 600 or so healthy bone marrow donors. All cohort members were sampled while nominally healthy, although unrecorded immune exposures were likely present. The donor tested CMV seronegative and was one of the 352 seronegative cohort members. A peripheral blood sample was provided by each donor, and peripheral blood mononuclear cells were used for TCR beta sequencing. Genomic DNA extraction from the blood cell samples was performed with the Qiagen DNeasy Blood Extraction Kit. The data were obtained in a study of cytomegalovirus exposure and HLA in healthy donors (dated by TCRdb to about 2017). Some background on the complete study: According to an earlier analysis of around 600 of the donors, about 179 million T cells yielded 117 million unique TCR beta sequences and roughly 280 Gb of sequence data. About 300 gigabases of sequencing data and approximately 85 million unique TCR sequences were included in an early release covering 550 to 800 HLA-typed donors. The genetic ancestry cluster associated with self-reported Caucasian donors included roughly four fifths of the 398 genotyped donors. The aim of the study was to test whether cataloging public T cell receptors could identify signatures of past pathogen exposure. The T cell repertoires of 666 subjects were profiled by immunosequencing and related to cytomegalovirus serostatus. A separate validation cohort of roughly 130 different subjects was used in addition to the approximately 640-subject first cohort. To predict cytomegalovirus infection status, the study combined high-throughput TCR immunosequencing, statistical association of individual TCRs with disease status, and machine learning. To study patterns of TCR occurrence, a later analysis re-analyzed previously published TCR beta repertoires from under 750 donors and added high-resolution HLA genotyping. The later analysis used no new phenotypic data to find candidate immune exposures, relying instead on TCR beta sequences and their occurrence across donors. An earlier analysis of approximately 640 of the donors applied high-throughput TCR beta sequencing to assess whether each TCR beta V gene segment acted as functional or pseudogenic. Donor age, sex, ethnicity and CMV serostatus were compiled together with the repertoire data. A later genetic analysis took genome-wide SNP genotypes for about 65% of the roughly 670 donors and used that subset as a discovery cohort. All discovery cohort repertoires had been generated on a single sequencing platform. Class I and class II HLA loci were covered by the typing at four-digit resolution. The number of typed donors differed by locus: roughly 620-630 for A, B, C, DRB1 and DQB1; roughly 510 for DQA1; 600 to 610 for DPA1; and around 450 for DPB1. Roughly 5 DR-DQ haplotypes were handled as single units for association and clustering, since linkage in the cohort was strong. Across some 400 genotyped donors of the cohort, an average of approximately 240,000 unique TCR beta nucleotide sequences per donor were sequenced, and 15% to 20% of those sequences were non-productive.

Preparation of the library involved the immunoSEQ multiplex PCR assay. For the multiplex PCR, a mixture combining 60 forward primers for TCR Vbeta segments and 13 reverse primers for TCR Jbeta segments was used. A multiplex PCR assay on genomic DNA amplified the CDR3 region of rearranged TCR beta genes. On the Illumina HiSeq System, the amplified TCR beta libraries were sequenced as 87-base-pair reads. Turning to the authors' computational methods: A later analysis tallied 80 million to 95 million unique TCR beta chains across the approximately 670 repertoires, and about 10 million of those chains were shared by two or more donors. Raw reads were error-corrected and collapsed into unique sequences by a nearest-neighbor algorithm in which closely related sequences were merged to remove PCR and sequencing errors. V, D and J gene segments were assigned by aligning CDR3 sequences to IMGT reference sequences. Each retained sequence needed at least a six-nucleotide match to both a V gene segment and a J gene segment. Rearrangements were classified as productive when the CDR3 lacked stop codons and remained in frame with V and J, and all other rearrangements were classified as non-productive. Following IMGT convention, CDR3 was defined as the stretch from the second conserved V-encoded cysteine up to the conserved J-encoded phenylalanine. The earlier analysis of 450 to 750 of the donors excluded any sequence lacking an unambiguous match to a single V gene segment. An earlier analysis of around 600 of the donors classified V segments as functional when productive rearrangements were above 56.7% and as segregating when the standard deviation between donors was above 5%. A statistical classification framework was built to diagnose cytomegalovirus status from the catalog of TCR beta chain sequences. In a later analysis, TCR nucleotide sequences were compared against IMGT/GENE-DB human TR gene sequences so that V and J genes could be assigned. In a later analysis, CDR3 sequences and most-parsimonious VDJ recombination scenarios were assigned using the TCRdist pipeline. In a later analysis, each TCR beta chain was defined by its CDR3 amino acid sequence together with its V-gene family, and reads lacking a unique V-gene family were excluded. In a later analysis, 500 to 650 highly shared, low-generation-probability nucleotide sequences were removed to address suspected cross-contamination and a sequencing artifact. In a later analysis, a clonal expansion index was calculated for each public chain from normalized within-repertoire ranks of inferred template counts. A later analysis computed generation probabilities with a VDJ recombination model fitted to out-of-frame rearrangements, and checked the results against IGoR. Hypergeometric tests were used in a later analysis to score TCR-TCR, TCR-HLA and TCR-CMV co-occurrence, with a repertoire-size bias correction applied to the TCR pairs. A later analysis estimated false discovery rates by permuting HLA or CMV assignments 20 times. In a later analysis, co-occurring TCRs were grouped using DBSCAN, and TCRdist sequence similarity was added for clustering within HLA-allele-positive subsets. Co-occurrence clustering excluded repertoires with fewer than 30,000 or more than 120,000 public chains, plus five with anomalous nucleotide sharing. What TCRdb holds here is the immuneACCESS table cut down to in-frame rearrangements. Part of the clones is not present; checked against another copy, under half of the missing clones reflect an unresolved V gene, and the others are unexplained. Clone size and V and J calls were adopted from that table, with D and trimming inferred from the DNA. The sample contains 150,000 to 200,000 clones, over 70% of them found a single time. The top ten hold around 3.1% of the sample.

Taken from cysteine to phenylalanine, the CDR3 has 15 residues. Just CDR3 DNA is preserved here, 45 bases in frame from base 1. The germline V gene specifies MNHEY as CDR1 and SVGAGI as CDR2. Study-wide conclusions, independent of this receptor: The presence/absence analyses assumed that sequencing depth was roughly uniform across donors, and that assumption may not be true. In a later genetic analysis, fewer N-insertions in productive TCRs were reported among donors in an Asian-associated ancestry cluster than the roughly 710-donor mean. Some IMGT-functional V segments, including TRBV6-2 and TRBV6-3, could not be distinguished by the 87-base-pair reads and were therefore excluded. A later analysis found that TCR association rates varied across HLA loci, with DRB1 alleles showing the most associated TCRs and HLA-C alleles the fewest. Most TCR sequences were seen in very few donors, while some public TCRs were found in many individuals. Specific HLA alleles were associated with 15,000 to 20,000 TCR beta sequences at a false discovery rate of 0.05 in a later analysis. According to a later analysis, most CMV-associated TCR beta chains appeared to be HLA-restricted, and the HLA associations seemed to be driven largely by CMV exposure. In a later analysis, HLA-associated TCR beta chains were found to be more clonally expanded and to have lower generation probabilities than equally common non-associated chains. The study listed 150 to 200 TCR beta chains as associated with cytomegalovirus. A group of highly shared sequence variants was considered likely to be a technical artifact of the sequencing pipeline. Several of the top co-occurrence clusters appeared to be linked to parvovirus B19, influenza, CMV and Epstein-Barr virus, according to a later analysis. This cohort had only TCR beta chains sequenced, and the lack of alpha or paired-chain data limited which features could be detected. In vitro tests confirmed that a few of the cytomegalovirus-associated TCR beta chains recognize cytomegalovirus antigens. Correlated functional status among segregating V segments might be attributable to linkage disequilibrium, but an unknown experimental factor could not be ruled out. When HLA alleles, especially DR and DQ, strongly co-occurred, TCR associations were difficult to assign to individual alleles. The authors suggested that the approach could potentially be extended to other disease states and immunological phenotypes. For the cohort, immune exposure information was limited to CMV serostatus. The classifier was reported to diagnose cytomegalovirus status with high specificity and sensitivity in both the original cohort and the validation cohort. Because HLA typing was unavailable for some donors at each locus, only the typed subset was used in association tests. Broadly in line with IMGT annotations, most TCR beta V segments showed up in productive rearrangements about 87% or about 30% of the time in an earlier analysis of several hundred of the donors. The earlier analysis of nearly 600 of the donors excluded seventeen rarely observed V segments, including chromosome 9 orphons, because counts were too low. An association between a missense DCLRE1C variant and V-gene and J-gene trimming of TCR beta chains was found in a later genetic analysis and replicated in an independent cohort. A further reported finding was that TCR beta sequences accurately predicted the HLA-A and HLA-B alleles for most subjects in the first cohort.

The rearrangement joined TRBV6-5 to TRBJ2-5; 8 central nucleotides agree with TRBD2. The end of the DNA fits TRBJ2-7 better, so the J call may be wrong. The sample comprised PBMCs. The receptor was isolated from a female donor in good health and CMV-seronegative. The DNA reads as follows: TGTGCCAGCAGTTACTCACTAGCGGAAGATAACGAGCAGTACTTC. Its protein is CASSYSLAEDNEQYF.